What follows are 5 T cell receptor beta chains derived from one specimen sequenced in a study of CD8 T cells in ankylosing spondylitis. TCRdb ran MiXCR on the 5' RACE reads and lists one entry per CDR3 protein. This sample has about 220,000 distinct CDR3 sequences, with around 25% found just once. The specimen was blood, either unsorted or a sorted T cell fraction (not recorded which). Every receptor here comes from a male donor with ankylosing spondylitis or in good health (not recorded which).

The chain combines TRBV29-1 with TRBJ2-7, with 7 nucleotides matching TRBD1. The length of the CDR3 is 13 residues. Looked up from germline, CDR1 is SQVTM and CDR2 is ANQGSEA. V lost 4 bases, J lost 1 base, and 4 bases stayed unmatched. The CDR3 is CSVVRDSSYEQYF. The CDR3 nucleotides read TGCAGCGTTGTCCGGGACAGTTCCTACGAGCAGTACTTC.

The chain couples TRBV9 to TRBJ2-1, with D perhaps TRBD1 or TRBD2 (5 bases each). V lost 3 bases and J lost 10, with 17 bases in between. The CDR3 totals 14 residues. Germline lookup yields CDR1 SGDLS and CDR2 YYNGEE. CDR3 sequence: CASSAFLGDREQFF. The DNA of the CDR3 is TGTGCCAGCAGCGCCTTCCTAGGGGACCGCGAGCAGTTCTTC.

This clonotype was counted a few times. This chain links TRBV12-3 or TRBV12-4 with TRBJ2-7; a weak D match, TRBD2 (5 bases). There are 14 residues in the CDR3. V lost 0 bases, J lost 5 bases, and 11 bases lay in between. CDR3 DNA: TGTGCCAGCAGTTTAGCGGGGAGCGCCCACGAGCAGTACTTC. Translation: CASSLAGSAHEQYF.

The J gene is TRBJ1-2, the V gene TRBV7-8, with D perhaps TRBD1 (6 bases). CDR1 and CDR2 from the germline V gene are SGHVS and FQNEAQ. The CDR3 is 13 amino acids. V dropped 8 bases and J dropped 7 bases, with 17 bases sitting between them. The CDR3 DNA reads TGTGCCAGCGGTGGACAGCCTGAGTCTGGCTACACCTTC. Translated: CASGGQPESGYTF.

This clonotype came up many times. The V and J genes are TRBV5-1 and TRBJ2-5; weak D call: TRBD2 (5 bases). V lost 0 bases and J lost 5, with 5 bases in between. This CDR3 contains 12 residues. Germline CDR1 and CDR2: SGHRS and YFSETQ. In nucleotides, the CDR3 is TGCGCCAGCAGCTTGGCGGGGGAGACCCAGTACTTC. Amino acids: CASSLAGETQYF.